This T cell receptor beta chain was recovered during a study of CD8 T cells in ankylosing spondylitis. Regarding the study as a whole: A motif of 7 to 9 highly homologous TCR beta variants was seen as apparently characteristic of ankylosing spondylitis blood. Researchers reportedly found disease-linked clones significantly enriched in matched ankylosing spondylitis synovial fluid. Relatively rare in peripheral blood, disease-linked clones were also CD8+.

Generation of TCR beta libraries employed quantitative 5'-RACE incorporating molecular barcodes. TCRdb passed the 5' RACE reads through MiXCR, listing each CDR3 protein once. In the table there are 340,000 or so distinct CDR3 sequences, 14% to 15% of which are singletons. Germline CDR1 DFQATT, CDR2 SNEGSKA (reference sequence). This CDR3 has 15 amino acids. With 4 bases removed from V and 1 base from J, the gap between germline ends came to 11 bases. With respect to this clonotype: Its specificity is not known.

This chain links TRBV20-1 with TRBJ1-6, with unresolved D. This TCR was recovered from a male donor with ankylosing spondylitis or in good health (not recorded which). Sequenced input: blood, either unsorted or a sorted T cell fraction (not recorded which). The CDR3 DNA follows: TGCAGTGCTACCCGGGGTCTGTCCTATAATTCACCCCTCCACTTT. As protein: CSATRGLSYNSPLHF.